The TCR beta chain described here comes from a study of blood T cell repertoires in COVID-19. Study background: Spain, Italy and the United States supplied samples that represented acute and convalescent COVID-19.

The CDR3 extends over 19 amino acids. Germline V gene sequence: CDR1 LGHNT, CDR2 FRNRAP. V shed 2 bases and J 1 base; nucleotides not matched to a gene: 13. The table came from immunoSEQ multiplex PCR; TCRdb's copy has only in-frame clones and leaves some out. The table lists 85,000 to 120,000 clones, around nine tenths of them singletons. Material: peripheral blood. This receptor was obtained from a man aged 45 to 65 with active or convalescent COVID-19. The rearrangement links TRBV12-5 to TRBJ1-1; TRBD1 matches 10 bases. The CDR3 here is CASGLTGQGPQLSNTEAFF. In DNA form, the CDR3 reads TGTGCTAGTGGTTTGACGGGACAGGGGCCTCAACTCTCGAACACTGAAGCTTTCTTT.